These 22 T cell receptor beta chains came from one sample sequenced in a study of T cells after yellow fever vaccination. TCRdb re-called the 5' RACE reads through MiXCR, storing one row per CDR3 protein. The sample lists approximately 580,000 distinct CDR3 sequences; about 15% were seen once. Sequencing was performed on PBMCs, taken 5 to 6 days after the first yellow fever vaccination. Source of these receptors: a man younger than 35 who received the YFV17D yellow fever vaccine.

This clonotype has more than one count but fewer than ten. J is TRBJ1-2 and V is TRBV11-2; D is undetermined. V gave up 2 bases and J gave up 6 bases, with 16 bases separating them. Germline V gives CDR1 SGHAT, CDR2 FQNNGV. The CDR3 spans 15 residues. Here the CDR3 reads CASSLNSGTFDGYTF. The CDR3 region has the DNA TGTGCCAGCAGCTTAAATTCCGGAACTTTTGATGGCTACACCTTC. Variable domain in full (rest from reference TRBV11-2 and TRBJ1-2): EAGVAQSPRYKIIEKRQSVAFWCNPISGHATLYWYQQILGQGPKLLIQFQNNGVVDDSQLPKDRFSAERLKGVDSTLKIQPAKLEDSAVYLCASSLNSGTFDGYTFGSGTRLTVV.

Of note for this clonotype: A much larger clone differs from this one at a single base, so this may be a read error. The chain uses TRBV7-9 and TRBJ2-7, with D uncertain. The CDR3 length is 14 residues. With 5 bases removed from V and 3 bases from J, the gap between germline ends came to 14 bases. Germline CDR1 reads SEHNR; CDR2 reads FQNEAQ (reference sequence). The CDR3 DNA reads as TGTGCCAGCAGCGTTATCGAGTTGGTCTACGAGCAGTACTTC. It codes for CASSVIELVYEQYF.

Only a few counts were recorded for this clonotype. V and J are TRBV24-1 and TRBJ2-1, with TRBD1 matching 9 bases. Per the germline V gene, CDR1 is KGHDR and CDR2 is SFDVKD. This CDR3 has 14 residues. Unmatched junction bases numbered 8, after V lost 9 bases and J lost 6 bases. CDR3 in amino acids: CATGTGQGGNEQFF. Written as DNA, the CDR3 is TGTGCCACCGGGACGGGACAGGGCGGCAATGAGCAGTTCTTC.

This chain connects TRBV20-1 to TRBJ1-3, with no clear D. V was trimmed by 0 bases and J by 3 bases, leaving 12 bases between them. Per germline, CDR1 DFQATT and CDR2 SNEGSKA (reference sequence). This CDR3 has 15 amino acids. CDR3 residues: CSARDWGGRGNTIYF. The CDR3 region has the DNA TGCAGTGCTAGAGATTGGGGAGGTCGTGGAAACACCATATATTTT.

This clonotype has a handful of counts. The chain combines TRBV7-2 with TRBJ2-7; D is perhaps TRBD1 or TRBD2 (6 bases each). Germline CDR1 and CDR2: SGHTA and FQGNSA. Trimming left V 5 bases short and J 0 bases short, with 20 bases between. This CDR3 is 17 amino acids long. In DNA form, the CDR3 reads TGTGCCAGCAGCCTCGGGGGCGCGGCGGGCTACTCCTACGAGCAGTACTTC. Amino acid sequence: CASSLGGAAGYSYEQYF.

This clonotype showed up just a few times. The chain combines TRBV3-1 with TRBJ2-7; a possible D gene is TRBD1 (6 bases). The CDR3 covers 16 residues. Trimming left V 2 bases short and J 0 bases short, with 14 bases between. Germline assignment: CDR1 LGHDT and CDR2 YNNKEL (reference sequence). The DNA of the CDR3 is TGTGCCAGCAGCCAAATCGACAGGCCAAACTCCTACGAGCAGTACTTC. It translates to CASSQIDRPNSYEQYF.

The rearrangement links TRBV15 to TRBJ2-3; 7 bases agree with TRBD2. With 1 base clipped from V and 2 bases from J, the junction kept 9 bases outside the gene matches. Germline V gives CDR1 LNHNV, CDR2 YYDKDF (reference sequence). The CDR3 is 17 amino acids. The CDR3 DNA follows: TGTGCCACCAGCAGAGGGGGGGGGGTAGCGTACACAGATACGCAGTATTTT. It yields the protein CATSRGGGVAYTDTQYF.

The chain has TRBV7-9 and TRBJ2-5; 8 bases agree with TRBD1. The CDR3 is made up of 13 amino acids. Germline lookup yields CDR1 SEHNR and CDR2 FQNEAQ (reference sequence). V lost 4 bases to trimming and J lost 5 bases; unmatched junction nucleotides: 3. CDR3: CASSSRGLETQYF. The CDR3 DNA is TGTGCCAGCAGCTCCAGGGGGCTGGAGACCCAGTACTTC.

CDR3 sequence (DNA): TGTGCCAGCAGCTTCGAGACTAGCGGGGATGAGCAGTTCTTC. Translating it yields CASSFETSGDEQFF. The chain couples TRBV9 to TRBJ2-1; 11 bases align to TRBD2. Unmatched junction bases numbered 5, after V lost 4 bases and J lost 8 bases. The CDR3 runs 14 residues. From germline, CDR1 is SGDLS and CDR2 YYNGEE.

Ten or more counts support this clonotype. V is TRBV29-1 and J is TRBJ2-2; D may correspond to TRBD1 or TRBD2 (5 bases each). The CDR3 loop spans 15 amino acids. Deletions cut 7 bases from V and 2 bases from J, with 17 bases between. Germline V gene data show CDR1 as SQVTM and CDR2 as ANQGSEA. CDR3: CSARKRGSNTGELFF. The CDR3 DNA is TGCAGCGCCAGAAAACGGGGCAGCAACACCGGGGAGCTGTTTTTT.

The chain is built from TRBV2 and TRBJ2-3; D possibly corresponds to TRBD1 (6 bases). This CDR3 spans 18 amino acids. Germline V gene sequence: CDR1 SNHLY, CDR2 FYNNEI. V was trimmed by 0 bases and J by 2 bases, leaving 18 bases between them. CDR3 sequence reads: CASSEALRTDRNTDTQYF. The CDR3 region has the DNA TGTGCCAGCAGTGAAGCGCTTCGAACAGACAGGAACACAGATACGCAGTATTTT. Together with reference TRBV2 and TRBJ2-3, the CDR3 gives the full variable domain: EPEVTQTPSHQVTQMGQEVILRCVPISNHLYFYWYRQILGQKVEFLVSFYNNEISEKSEIFDDQFSVERPDGSNFTLKIRSTKLEDSAMYFCASSEALRTDRNTDTQYFGPGTRLTVL.

The chain couples TRBV4-1 to TRBJ1-2; D is possibly TRBD1 (6 bases). This CDR3 has 15 residues. The V end lost 4 bases, the J end lost 6 bases, and 18 bases lay between the germline ends. The germline V gene encodes CDR1 MGHRA and CDR2 YSYEKL. CDR3 in amino acids: CASSLSGAGLDGYTF. DNA for the CDR3: TGCGCCAGCAGCCTCTCGGGGGCGGGTCTTGATGGCTACACCTTC.

V and J are TRBV4-3 and TRBJ2-3; a weak D match, TRBD2 (6 bases). There are 14 residues in the CDR3. Germline CDR1 LGHNA, CDR2 YSLEER. V was cut by 3 bases and J by 7 bases, with 14 bases left in between. CDR3 DNA: TGCGCCAGCAGCCAGGGGGGTTCTCAAAATACGCAGTATTTT. This gives the protein CASSQGGSQNTQYF.

This chain uses TRBV5-1 with TRBJ2-1; 12 positions match TRBD2. Per germline, CDR1 SGHRS and CDR2 YFSETQ. Trimming at V came to 4 bases and at J to 0 bases, leaving 5 bases not matched to a gene. The CDR3 consists of 17 residues. The CDR3 bases are TGCGCCAGCAGCCTCGGACTAGCGGGGATCTCCTACAATGAGCAGTTCTTC. This sequence encodes CASSLGLAGISYNEQFF.

This clonotype has just a few counts. The CDR3: CASKWEVRTDTQYF. The CDR3 DNA reads as TGTGCCAGCAAGTGGGAGGTGCGGACAGATACGCAGTATTTT. The chain couples TRBV7-9 to TRBJ2-3; possible D gene TRBD2, 6 bases. The germline gives CDR1 SEHNR, CDR2 FQNEAQ (reference sequence). Deletions cut 7 bases from V and 3 bases from J, with 14 bases between. The CDR3 runs 14 residues.

This clonotype was recorded a few times. This rearrangement joins TRBV12-3 or TRBV12-4 to TRBJ1-6, with D unclear. This CDR3 contains 14 residues. With 5 bases removed from V and 6 bases from J, the gap between germline ends came to 11 bases. The DNA of the CDR3 is TGTGCCAGCAGTCAGAGACGGGTTAATTCACCCCTCCACTTT. This sequence encodes CASSQRRVNSPLHF.

This clonotype was observed a few times. The gene calls are TRBV10-1 and TRBJ2-2; D unclear. The CDR3 runs 12 residues. Germline CDR1 WNHNN, CDR2 SYGVQD (reference sequence). With 0 bases removed from V and 6 bases from J, the gap between germline ends came to 2 bases. This chain's CDR3 is CASSESAGELFF. CDR3 coding DNA: TGCGCCAGCAGTGAGTCGGCCGGGGAGCTGTTTTTT.

This clonotype was detected only a few times. This chain joins TRBV6-1 and TRBJ2-3; 7 nucleotides match TRBD1. CDR3 length: 15 residues. V was clipped by 4 bases and J by 0 bases; unmatched bases: 4. Germline CDR1 and CDR2: MNHNS and SASEGT. In DNA, the CDR3 is TGTGCCAGCAGTGGTGGGACAGCTAGCACAGATACGCAGTATTTT. Its protein is CASSGGTASTDTQYF.

CDR3 region: CASSLGLSTDSTDTQYF. The CDR3 DNA reads TGTGCCAGCAGCTTAGGGCTCTCGACGGATAGCACAGATACGCAGTATTTT. This sequence joins TRBV7-3 and TRBJ2-3; D uncertain. CDR3 size: 17 residues. Trimming stripped 2 bases from V and 0 bases from J, with 15 bases between. CDR1 and CDR2 from the germline V gene are SGHTA and FQGTGA.

DNA for the CDR3: TGCGCCAGCAGCCAAGATTTTCCAGGACTAGCTGGAGAGACCCAGTACTTC. Translating it yields CASSQDFPGLAGETQYF. The chain couples TRBV4-1 to TRBJ2-5; 8 bases line up with TRBD2. The germline gives CDR1 MGHRA, CDR2 YSYEKL. V lost 0 bases and J lost 4; bases outside the gene matches: 10. The length of the CDR3 is 17 residues.

This clonotype was seen more than once but under ten times. The chain is built from TRBV6-5 and TRBJ1-1; D gene uncertain. Germline V gene sequence: CDR1 MNHEY, CDR2 SVGAGI. V lost 4 bases to trimming and J lost 2 bases, with 11 bases between them. The CDR3 loop spans 14 amino acids. CDR3: CASSLVRTNTEAFF. The CDR3 DNA follows: TGTGCCAGCAGTTTGGTCAGGACTAACACTGAAGCTTTCTTT.

The V gene is TRBV27, the J gene TRBJ2-5; D is possibly TRBD2 (7 bases). This CDR3 comprises 16 residues. CDR1 MNHEY and CDR2 SMNVEV come from the germline V gene (reference sequence). Trimming cost V 8 bases and J 4 bases, with 23 bases left between them. The CDR3 loop reads CASSARGLWARETQYF. CDR3 sequence (DNA): TGTGCCAGCTCTGCGCGGGGGCTTTGGGCCCGAGAGACCCAGTACTTC.